This T cell receptor (beta chain) came from a study of T cells in Graves' hyperthyroidism and ophthalmopathy (dated by TCRdb to between 2017 and 2020). As for the study more broadly: TCR V-J signatures able to tell the groups apart were searched for in a discovery cohort of 95 or so patients, of whom over 40 had Graves' ophthalmopathy and around 58 had stable Graves' hyperthyroidism. Thyroid tissue and blood T-cell repertoires from about 6 Graves' hyperthyroidism patients were also compared in the study. After sampling, hyperthyroidism patients received methimazole starting at 30 mg daily, and ophthalmopathy patients received high-dose intravenous methylprednisolone. Whether ophthalmopathy could be predicted prospectively was tested in an independent validation cohort made up of some 20 hyperthyroidism patients plus 17 patients who later progressed to ophthalmopathy. The paper reports TCR Vbeta CDR3 sequencing of roughly 140 peripheral blood samples: some 41 ophthalmopathy, over 70 hyperthyroidism and about 17 progressor patients. For training and testing, the 100 or so patients in the discovery cohort were randomly divided in a 7:3 ratio.

Overall study outcomes, separate from this receptor: Sample size was not statistically predetermined, and investigators were not blinded to group allocation. During validation, the model predicted progression to ophthalmopathy a median of approximately 6 months ahead of onset, with 60% to 71% sensitivity and more than 72% specificity. A 13 V-J signature model separated ophthalmopathy from stable hyperthyroidism, with approximately 87% sensitivity and 81% to 82% specificity in cross-validation and 80%/75% in testing. Blood samples also contained most of the expanded thyroid clonotypes (frequency above 0.001), which suggests that blood repertoires may reflect thyroid immune responses.

TCR beta CDR3 regions were amplified from RNA transcripts. A first-round RT-PCR of the TCR CDR3 used the HTBI primer set with the Qiagen OneStep RT-PCR kit. A second multiplex PCR round built the libraries, followed by size selection and purification. Paired-end sequencing of the libraries was performed with 100 bp reads on an Illumina HiSeq2000. The authors processed their data as follows. SOAPnuke was used to process the raw data, removing reads that contained adapters or uncalled bases, had a mean Phred below 15, or lacked an exact match to the constant primer or identifier. High-quality paired reads were merged with COPE v1.2.5, and unique nucleotide sequences were defined as clonotypes. Clonotypes were aligned to IMGT TRBV, TRBD and TRBJ reference segments using MiTCR v1.1. Analysis was restricted to V-J combinations with a frequency above 0.0001, which covered roughly 99% of repertoires. A TCS score was defined as the ratio of F50 (clonal expansion) to E x V (chaos), with BLOSUM62-based TCRdist applied between CDR3 peptides within each V-J. Welch's t-statistics and random forest reduced just over 500 V-J features to 13, which were used in a naive Bayes classifier (R e1071). Thyroid-blood repertoire similarity was quantified with the Morisita-Horn index. TCRdb reworked the public reads: Q25 trimming with fastp, MiXCR clone assembly, productive beta chains retained. Rows with a matching CDR3 protein are joined into one entry that keeps the most common DNA and genes. These V and J calls are TCRdb output, not the study's own analysis. This sample comprises roughly 500,000 distinct CDR3 sequences, more than 45% of them detected only once. Over 15% of the sample rests with the top ten.

Looking up the germline V gene yields CDR1 MDHEN and CDR2 SYDVKM. The CDR3 runs 16 residues from the cysteine to the phenylalanine. Kept here is only the CDR3 DNA, which spans 48 bases and is read in frame from base 1. The germline ends are 19 bases apart after V is trimmed by 10 bases and J by 0 bases. This clonotype occurred a few times. There is no known antigen for this receptor. It has no much larger one-base neighbor in the sample; base qualities were not kept. Exclusion was applied to patients with uncontrolled infections, other autoimmune diseases, pregnancy or lactation. Diagnoses were based on clinical symptoms, serum thyroxine and TRAb, thyroid ultrasound and orbital computed tomography. Total RNA was extracted using Trizol reagent, and RNA quality was assessed on an Agilent 2100 Bioanalyzer.

The source material was peripheral blood or thyroid tissue (not recorded which). The chain couples TRBV28 to TRBJ1-3; confidence is insufficient to name the D gene. This sequence originates from an adult woman with Graves' disease, either hyperthyroidism or ophthalmopathy (not recorded which). The DNA sequence reads TGTGCCACCGTGAGTTATCAGAACTACTCTGGAAACACCATATATTTT. It specifies CATVSYQNYSGNTIYF.